The 25 T cell receptor beta chains given below trace back to one sample, sequenced in a study of T cell responses to AZD1222 COVID-19 vaccine. Assay used: immunoSEQ multiplex PCR; TCRdb lists only in-frame clones, some missing. The sample holds roughly 150,000 clones, approximately 88% seen once. This specimen consisted of peripheral blood, obtained on day 0 of MenACWY control vaccination. The receptor source for this set is an adult in good health.

The rearrangement joins TRBV28 to TRBJ1-5; D unresolved. Trimming left V 2 bases short and J 5 bases short, with 7 bases between. There are 13 residues in the CDR3. The germline CDR1 and CDR2 sequences are MDHEN and SYDVKM. CDR3 sequence: CASSLRGHQPQHF. DNA for the CDR3: TGTGCCAGCAGTTTACGGGGTCATCAGCCCCAGCATTTT.

This chain connects TRBV2 to TRBJ2-1; no firm D call. V shed 6 bases and J shed 6 bases, with 9 bases lying between them. This CDR3 has 12 amino acids. Germline CDR1 SNHLY, CDR2 FYNNEI. This chain's CDR3 is CASRRDSNEQFF. CDR3 DNA: TGTGCCAGCAGGAGAGACTCCAATGAGCAGTTCTTC.

The rearrangement links TRBV5-6 to TRBJ2-1; TRBD1 or TRBD2 may be the D gene (5 bases each). CDR1 is SGHDT and CDR2 is YYEEEE in the germline V gene. This CDR3 has 15 residues. Deletions cut 6 bases from V and 2 bases from J, with 15 bases between. The CDR3 sequence: CASTPPGRPYNEQFF. CDR3 nucleotide sequence: TGTGCCAGCACCCCCCCGGGACGTCCCTACAATGAGCAGTTCTTC. The entire variable domain, with the rest obtained from reference TRBV5-6 and TRBJ2-1, is as follows: DAGVTQSPTHLIKTRGQQVTLRCSPKSGHDTVSWYQQALGQGPQFIFQYYEEEERQRGNFPDRFSGHQFPNYSSELNVNALLLGDSALYLCASTPPGRPYNEQFFGPGTRLTVL.

The chain couples TRBV19 to TRBJ1-2, with TRBD1 as a possible D gene (5 bases). V shed 0 bases and J shed 2 bases, with 10 bases lying between them. Germline V gene sequence: CDR1 LNHDA, CDR2 SQIVND (reference sequence). This CDR3 region has 15 residues. The DNA for the CDR3 is TGTGCCAGTAGTATAGACGGGGCCTCCAACTATGGCTACACCTTC. Amino acids: CASSIDGASNYGYTF.

J is TRBJ2-1 and V is TRBV11-3; D might be TRBD1 (5 bases). Trimming took off 1 base at V and 1 base at J, with 8 bases between the two ends. The CDR3 length is 15 residues. From germline, CDR1 is SGHNT and CDR2 YENEEA. CDR3 sequence: CASSLATASYNEQFF. CDR3 bases: TGTGCCAGCAGCTTAGCGACAGCATCCTACAATGAGCAGTTCTTC.

The chain couples TRBV14 to TRBJ1-2, with unresolved D. Germline values: CDR1 SGHDN, CDR2 FVKESK. The CDR3 runs to 17 residues. Trimming took off 2 bases at V and 4 bases at J, with 20 bases between the two ends. The CDR3, as DNA: TGTGCCAGCAGCCAACTAACAACGACGGGGAAGGGCTATGGCTACACCTTC. As protein: CASSQLTTTGKGYGYTF.

This clone was seen just once. The chain is built from TRBV12-3 or TRBV12-4 and TRBJ1-2, with TRBD1 identical over 9 bases. This CDR3 comprises 12 residues. The ends lost 6 bases at V and 7 bases at J; junction bases unmatched: 3. This chain's CDR3 is CASSQTGGGYTF. The CDR3, as DNA: TGTGCCAGCAGCCAGACAGGGGGTGGCTACACCTTC.

J is TRBJ2-4 and V is TRBV23-1, with D unresolved. TRBV23-1 is an ORF, with its function uncertain. The V and J ends lost 0 bases and 0 bases respectively, with 21 bases between them. This CDR3 has 20 amino acids. CDR3: CASSQSKGSSVCIAKNIQYF. In nucleotides, the CDR3 is TGCGCCAGCAGTCAATCGAAGGGCAGTTCAGTCTGTATAGCCAAAAACATTCAGTACTTC.

The chain couples TRBV10-3 to TRBJ1-2; D unclear. From germline, CDR1 is ENHRY and CDR2 SYGVKD. The CDR3 is 13 residues long. The V and J ends lost 4 bases and 6 bases respectively, with 12 bases between them. CDR3: CAISGVDGNGYTF. The CDR3 region has the DNA TGTGCCATCAGTGGGGTGGACGGGAATGGCTACACCTTC.

The genes are TRBV7-2 and TRBJ2-1; D call uncertain. Between the trimmed V and J ends, which lost 1 base and 2 bases, there was a span of 6 bases. Per germline, CDR1 SGHTA and CDR2 FQGNSA. The CDR3 totals 14 residues. CDR3 residues: CASSLGFAYNEQFF. DNA of the CDR3: TGTGCCAGCAGCTTAGGGTTCGCCTACAATGAGCAGTTCTTC.

The J gene is TRBJ1-1, the V gene TRBV9, with 7 bases lining up with TRBD1. Germline lookup yields CDR1 SGDLS and CDR2 YYNGEE. The CDR3 spans 12 residues. Unmatched junction bases numbered 2, after V lost 0 bases and J lost 9 bases. CDR3 region: CASSVDRGQAFF. The CDR3 DNA follows: TGTGCCAGCAGCGTAGACAGGGGTCAAGCTTTCTTT.

CDR3: CASSASTDTQYF. The CDR3 nucleotides are TGTGCCAGCAGTGCCAGCACAGATACGCAGTATTTT. The rearrangement links TRBV2 to TRBJ2-3; D is undetermined. V was cut by 4 bases and J by 0 bases, with 2 bases left in between. CDR1 is SNHLY, CDR2 FYNNEI, per germline. The CDR3 totals 12 residues. Looking up the rest from reference TRBV2 and TRBJ2-3 gives the full variable domain: EPEVTQTPSHQVTQMGQEVILRCVPISNHLYFYWYRQILGQKVEFLVSFYNNEISEKSEIFDDQFSVERPDGSNFTLKIRSTKLEDSAMYFCASSASTDTQYFGPGTRLTVL.

The chain combines TRBV19 with TRBJ1-5, with D perhaps matching TRBD1 (5 bases). The CDR3 is made up of 13 amino acids. Germline CDR1 and CDR2: LNHDA and SQIVND (reference sequence). The V and J ends lost 3 bases and 8 bases respectively, with 11 bases between them. CDR3 sequence: CASSMEGSKPQHF. The CDR3 nucleotides read TGTGCCAGTAGTATGGAGGGGTCGAAGCCCCAGCATTTT.

The rearrangement uses TRBV13 and TRBJ1-1, with 7 bases aligning to TRBD1. Germline V CDR1 and CDR2: PRHDT, FYEKMQ (reference sequence). Trimming cost V 2 bases and J 4 bases; bases outside gene matches: 10. CDR3 length: 16 amino acids. As DNA, the CDR3 is TGTGCCAGCAGCTTACCCCCCCGACAGGGTCCCACTGAAGCTTTCTTT. Its translation is CASSLPPRQGPTEAFF.

The genes are TRBV11-2 and TRBJ2-5; D ambiguous. V lost 1 base, J lost 1 base, and 13 bases lay in between. From germline, CDR1 is SGHAT and CDR2 FQNNGV. The CDR3 extends over 16 amino acids. CDR3 DNA: TGTGCCAGCAGCTTAGGGCCAGGAACTTCCCAAGAGACCCAGTACTTC. It is translated as CASSLGPGTSQETQYF.

The chain carries TRBV29-1 and TRBJ2-7; D ambiguous. The germline gives CDR1 SQVTM, CDR2 ANQGSEA. V lost 4 bases, J lost 3 bases, and 22 bases lay in between. This CDR3 spans 16 amino acids. The CDR3 region has the DNA TGCAGCGTTGTTTCAGGAGTCTCATCAGGCTACTACGAGCAGTACTTC. Residues: CSVVSGVSSGYYEQYF.

The V gene is TRBV6-2 or TRBV6-3, the J gene TRBJ1-5; 12 nucleotides agree with TRBD1. Trimming took 5 bases from V and 5 from J; bases not matched to a gene: 10. The germline V gene has CDR1 MNHEY and CDR2 SVGEGT. This CDR3 has 17 residues. This chain's CDR3 is CASSPRDRGRSDQPQHF. CDR3 DNA: TGTGCCAGCAGTCCCCGGGACAGGGGGCGCAGTGATCAGCCCCAGCATTTT.

The chain joins TRBV7-6 to TRBJ2-5; 8 bases are shared with TRBD2. CDR1 and CDR2 (germline): SGHVS, FNYEAQ. The CDR3 has 17 amino acids. Germline trimming cut 1 base from V and 5 bases from J; bases unmatched to any gene: 12. CDR3 nucleotide sequence: TGTGCCAGCAGCTTAGACCCCGGGAGGGCCGCTAGGGAGACCCAGTACTTC. Translation gives CASSLDPGRAARETQYF.

This clone was detected only a few times. The gene calls are TRBV2 and TRBJ2-2; D gene ambiguous. Germline V gives CDR1 SNHLY, CDR2 FYNNEI. Trimming pared 7 bases from V and 4 bases from J, leaving 10 bases between. The CDR3 totals 13 residues. CDR3 protein: CASKPVGTGELFF. CDR3 nucleotide sequence: TGTGCCAGCAAGCCGGTGGGCACCGGGGAGCTGTTTTTT.

V gene TRBV7-2 combines with J gene TRBJ2-1, with a tentative D call TRBD2 (5 bases). CDR3 length: 15 residues. Germline CDR1 and CDR2: SGHTA and FQGNSA. Between the trimmed V and J ends, which lost 0 bases and 3 bases, there was a span of 9 bases. The CDR3 reads CASSLAGVVYNEQFF. The CDR3 DNA sequence: TGTGCCAGCAGCTTAGCGGGAGTGGTCTACAATGAGCAGTTCTTC.

The chain employs TRBV19 and TRBJ2-7; 9 nucleotides agree with TRBD2. The V gene's germline CDR1 is LNHDA and CDR2 SQIVND (reference sequence). The V and J ends lost 3 bases and 2 bases, in that order; junction bases with no gene match: 5. This CDR3 region has 15 residues. The CDR3 sequence: CASSIASGVPYEQYF. The CDR3 DNA follows: TGTGCCAGTAGTATTGCTAGCGGGGTCCCCTACGAGCAGTACTTC.

This chain links TRBV10-3 with TRBJ2-7; 10 bases agree with TRBD2. The V and J ends lost 3 bases and 2 bases, in that order; junction bases with no gene match: 10. The CDR3 is 17 residues long. Germline-derived CDR1 and CDR2 are ENHRY and SYGVKD. CDR3 in amino acids: CAISDPDYSGGTYEQYF. The CDR3 nucleotides are TGTGCCATCAGTGATCCCGACTATAGCGGGGGGACCTACGAGCAGTACTTC.

The chain recombines TRBV7-3 with TRBJ2-1; 11 nucleotides align to TRBD2. Germline CDR1 is SGHTA and CDR2 is FQGTGA. V was clipped by 8 bases and J by 6 bases; unmatched bases: 9. This CDR3 has 15 amino acids. CDR3: CASGSRGTSGNEQFF. The DNA of the CDR3 is TGTGCCAGCGGATCTCGCGGGACTAGCGGCAATGAGCAGTTCTTC.

The rearrangement uses TRBV4-3 and TRBJ2-5, with D tentatively TRBD1 or TRBD2 (6 bases each). V was clipped by 0 bases and J by 5 bases, with 16 bases between them. The germline V gene has CDR1 LGHNA and CDR2 YSLEER. The CDR3 is 16 residues long. The CDR3 here is CASSQDFSGARETQYF. CDR3 bases: TGCGCCAGCAGCCAAGATTTTTCGGGGGCCCGGGAGACCCAGTACTTC.

The chain recombines TRBV6-5 with TRBJ1-2, with D unresolved. The V gene's germline CDR1 is MNHEY and CDR2 SVGAGI. V lost 7 bases and J lost 0, with 12 bases in between. There are 14 residues in the CDR3. The CDR3, as DNA: TGTGCCAGCATCGAGCAGTTAGCTAACTATGGCTACACCTTC. Its protein is CASIEQLANYGYTF.